These T cell receptor beta chains were read from a single sample in a study of response to subunit inactivated influenza vaccine. TCRdb re-called the RT-PCR reads with MiXCR, one entry per CDR3 protein. The repertoire consists of about 520,000 distinct CDR3 sequences, with 25% occurring once and the leading ten covering under 2.5%. This specimen was CD4+ T cells sorted from PBMCs, taken 4 to 6 days after vaccination. The receptors derive from a man aged 50-60 years who received an inactivated influenza vaccine. Each CDR3 is given with its conserved first and last residue. D genes are given only for firm matches. The size of a clone is reported for some rows only, either as once, few or many, or as a class for expanded clones.

J gene | D gene | V gene | clone size | CDR3 protein | CDR3 DNA
TRBJ2-3 | TRBD2 | TRBV6-2/TRBV6-3 | . | CASRRLAGGRTDTQYF | TGTGCCAGCAGAAGACTAGCGGGGGGCAGAACAGATACGCAGTATTTT
TRBJ2-1 | . | TRBV20-1 | few | CSAERNYNEQFF | TGCAGTGCTGAGCGGAACTACAATGAGCAGTTCTTC
TRBJ2-2 | . | TRBV10-3 | . | CAISTDRPNTGELFF | TGTGCCATCAGCACGGACAGACCGAACACCGGGGAGCTGTTTTTT
TRBJ2-3 | TRBD2 | TRBV7-9 | once | CASSSMTSGGLGDTQYF | TGTGCCAGCAGTTCGATGACTAGCGGGGGACTCGGAGATACGCAGTATTTT
TRBJ2-7 | . | TRBV20-1 | . | CSARANSGRPEQYF | TGCAGTGCTAGGGCTAACTCGGGGCGACCCGAGCAGTACTTC
TRBJ1-1 | . | TRBV29-1 | . | CSVFGGNTEAFF | TGCAGCGTTTTCGGTGGGAACACTGAAGCTTTCTTT
TRBJ1-2 | . | TRBV20-1 | . | CSATGMGGYTF | TGCAGTGCCACCGGCATGGGAGGCTACACCTTC
TRBJ2-5 | . | TRBV14 | . | CASSLGQGGTQYF | TGTGCCAGCAGCCTGGGGCAGGGAGGGACCCAGTACTTC
TRBJ2-1 | . | TRBV20-1 | few | CSAPQEWGTPGGYNEQFF | TGCAGTGCTCCCCAGGAATGGGGGACCCCCGGGGGTTACAATGAGCAGTTCTTC
TRBJ2-7 | TRBD1 | TRBV29-1 | . | CSVSRTGGEQYF | TGCAGCGTTTCCCGGACAGGCGGCGAGCAGTACTTC
TRBJ2-7 | TRBD2 | TRBV20-1 | few | CSARLAGVPEQYF | TGCAGTGCCCGACTAGCGGGAGTGCCCGAGCAGTACTTC
TRBJ2-7 | . | TRBV6-5 | few | CASSSAGYRHYEQYF | TGTGCCAGCAGTTCAGCTGGTTACAGGCACTACGAGCAGTACTTC
TRBJ2-1 | TRBD1 | TRBV7-9 | few | CASSSFPDRFSYNEQFF | TGTGCCAGCAGCTCTTTCCCGGACAGGTTCTCCTACAATGAGCAGTTCTTC
TRBJ2-1 | . | TRBV6-4 | . | CASSQGLGNEQFF | TGTGCCAGCAGTCAGGGTTTGGGCAATGAGCAGTTCTTC
TRBJ2-6 | TRBD1 | TRBV12-3/TRBV12-4 | . | CASSFTGGGGANVLTF | TGTGCCAGCAGTTTTACAGGGGGCGGTGGGGCCAACGTCCTGACTTTC
TRBJ2-7 | . | TRBV20-1 | few | CSAYRPDGDEQYF | TGCAGTGCGTATAGACCGGACGGGGACGAGCAGTACTTC
TRBJ2-1 | TRBD2 | TRBV12-3/TRBV12-4 | . | CASSLLAGGHEQFF | TGTGCCAGCAGTTTGCTAGCGGGAGGCCATGAGCAGTTCTTC
TRBJ1-2 | . | TRBV12-3/TRBV12-4 | few | CASSFSRGGYTF | TGTGCCAGCAGTTTCAGCAGGGGTGGCTACACCTTC
TRBJ2-5 | TRBD2 | TRBV10-3 | few | CAIQPSGKKTQYF | TGTGCCATACAGCCCAGCGGGAAGAAGACCCAGTACTTC
TRBJ2-7 | . | TRBV6-2/TRBV6-3 | few | CASSYVSRYEQYF | TGTGCCAGCAGTTACGTGTCTAGGTACGAGCAGTACTTC
TRBJ2-7 | . | TRBV20-1 | . | CSANARSGVPPPGEQYF | TGCAGTGCTAATGCCCGCTCTGGGGTCCCACCTCCGGGCGAGCAGTACTTC
TRBJ2-7 | . | TRBV15 | . | CATSMDRRPREQYF | TGTGCCACCAGCATGGACAGACGCCCGAGGGAGCAGTACTTC
TRBJ2-7 | . | TRBV5-4 | . | CASSLEESYEQYF | TGTGCCAGCAGCTTGGAGGAATCCTACGAGCAGTACTTC
TRBJ1-6 | . | TRBV20-1 | few | CSARTVPNSPLHF | TGCAGTGCTAGAACAGTACCTAATTCACCCCTCCACTTT
TRBJ2-1 | TRBD1 | TRBV5-1 | few | CASSLAPGQDNEQFF | TGCGCCAGCAGCTTGGCCCCCGGACAGGACAATGAGCAGTTCTTC
TRBJ2-5 | TRBD2 | TRBV7-8 | . | CASSFSGGIIQETQYF | TGTGCCAGCAGCTTCAGCGGGGGGATAATCCAAGAGACCCAGTACTTC
TRBJ1-2 | . | TRBV20-1 | . | CSAEGSPNYGYTF | TGCAGTGCTGAGGGTTCTCCTAACTATGGCTACACCTTC
TRBJ2-7 | TRBD2 | TRBV12-3/TRBV12-4 | few | CASSTRTSSYEQYF | TGTGCCAGCAGTACCCGGACTAGTTCTTACGAGCAGTACTTC
TRBJ2-7 | TRBD2 | TRBV11-2 | . | CASSEREEMYEQYF | TGTGCCAGCAGCGAGCGGGAGGAAATGTACGAGCAGTACTTC
TRBJ2-1 | . | TRBV7-2 | . | CASSSRTRKNEQFF | TGTGCCAGCAGCTCACGGACTCGCAAAAATGAGCAGTTCTTC
TRBJ2-6 | . | TRBV12-3/TRBV12-4 | many | CASNTGRISGANVLTF | TGTGCCAGCAATACGGGACGGATCTCTGGGGCCAACGTCCTGACTTTC
TRBJ1-2 | . | TRBV12-3/TRBV12-4 | many | CASSLDGSALYGYTF | TGTGCCAGCAGTTTAGATGGCAGCGCTCTCTATGGCTACACCTTC
TRBJ2-1 | TRBD2 | TRBV10-3 | . | CAISESGGLGLSNEQFF | TGTGCCATCAGTGAGTCCGGGGGACTAGGATTGAGCAATGAGCAGTTCTTC
TRBJ2-3 | . | TRBV13 | few | CASSSGGTTDTQYF | TGTGCCAGCAGCTCAGGGGGGACCACAGATACGCAGTATTTT
TRBJ2-7 | . | TRBV20-1 | few | CSASRQGSSYEQYF | TGCAGTGCTAGTCGTCAGGGCAGCTCCTACGAGCAGTACTTC
TRBJ2-1 | TRBD2 | TRBV3-1 | . | CASSPGLAGREQFF | TGTGCCAGCAGCCCGGGACTAGCGGGACGGGAGCAGTTCTTC
TRBJ1-2 | TRBD1 | TRBV10-2 | . | CASSARTGGIYGYTF | TGCGCCAGCAGTGCCCGGACAGGGGGCATATATGGCTACACCTTC
TRBJ2-7 | . | TRBV5-1 | . | CASSLVGGRQSSYEQYF | TGCGCCAGCAGCTTGGTGGGCGGGCGGCAGAGCTCCTACGAGCAGTACTTC
TRBJ1-5 | . | TRBV20-1 | . | CSASERGSNQPQHF | TGCAGTGCTAGTGAGAGGGGGAGCAATCAGCCCCAGCATTTT
TRBJ1-1 | . | TRBV5-1 | . | CASSLEGRSNTEAFF | TGCGCCAGCAGCTTGGAAGGTCGCTCTAACACTGAAGCTTTCTTT
TRBJ2-7 | TRBD2 | TRBV6-1 | few | CASSLTSGPTYEQYF | TGTGCCAGCAGCCTAACTAGCGGGCCGACCTACGAGCAGTACTTC
TRBJ1-1 | TRBD1 | TRBV10-3 | . | CAIMGQGDTEAFF | TGTGCCATCATGGGACAGGGCGACACTGAAGCTTTCTTT
TRBJ2-2 | . | TRBV5-1 | . | CASSGDGTHAFF | TGCGCCAGCAGCGGAGACGGGACACACGCGTTTTTT
TRBJ1-1 | . | TRBV29-1 | . | CSAAFGQEITEAFF | TGCAGCGCCGCTTTCGGACAAGAAATAACTGAAGCTTTCTTT
TRBJ1-6 | . | TRBV20-1 | . | CSAKDSSYNSPLHF | TGCAGTGCCAAGGACAGCTCCTATAATTCACCCCTCCACTTT
TRBJ2-1 | TRBD2 | TRBV7-2 | . | CASSWRTSGRFDEQFF | TGTGCCAGCAGCTGGAGGACTAGCGGGAGGTTCGATGAGCAGTTCTTC
TRBJ2-7 | . | TRBV20-1 | . | CSAMAIGGNSYEQYF | TGCAGTGCTATGGCGATAGGGGGGAATTCCTACGAGCAGTACTTC
TRBJ2-1 | . | TRBV7-8 | . | CASSLRTGIHEQFF | TGTGCCAGCAGCCTTCGAACAGGGATCCATGAGCAGTTCTTC
TRBJ1-2 | . | TRBV29-1 | few | CSVATRVWDYGYTF | TGCAGCGTTGCTACCCGGGTCTGGGACTATGGCTACACCTTC
TRBJ2-7 | . | TRBV4-3 | . | CASSQVWRGSYEQYF | TGCGCCAGCAGCCAAGTTTGGAGGGGCTCCTACGAGCAGTACTTC
TRBJ1-2 | . | TRBV7-2 | few | CASSSVGTTFYGYTF | TGTGCCAGCAGCTCCGTCGGGACTACCTTCTATGGCTACACCTTC
TRBJ2-5 | . | TRBV6-2/TRBV6-3 | few | CASTGPSRETQYF | TGTGCCAGCACCGGACCATCTAGAGAGACCCAGTACTTC
TRBJ2-1 | TRBD2 | TRBV14 | . | CASSQDIVAEKTSGGTYNEQFF | TGTGCCAGCAGCCAAGATATCGTAGCGGAGAAGACTAGCGGGGGGACCTACAATGAGCAGTTCTTC
TRBJ2-1 | TRBD2 | TRBV7-2 | few | CASSPQGLAGNNEQFF | TGTGCCAGCAGCCCACAGGGACTAGCGGGGAACAATGAGCAGTTCTTC
TRBJ1-2 | . | TRBV18 | . | CASSPVLGDGYTF | TGTGCCAGCTCACCAGTACTGGGTGATGGCTACACCTTC
TRBJ2-3 | . | TRBV6-6 | . | CASKTGVTDTQYF | TGTGCCAGCAAGACGGGAGTCACAGATACGCAGTATTTT